This T cell receptor beta chain was captured in a study of shared clonotypes between healthy human individuals. Overall study findings and caveats: Expectations were that clonotype sharing among donors would be affected by sequencing depth.

Comments on this clone: As yet, its antigen is unknown.

Only Caucasian adults living in Nashville, Tennessee made up the donor group. CDR3 size: 16 residues. Deletions cut 0 bases from V and 3 bases from J, with 12 bases between. Germline V gene sequence: CDR1 SGDLS, CDR2 YYNGEE. The protocol was immunoSEQ multiplex PCR, while the TCRdb copy is restricted to in-frame clones and leaves out a portion. The sample lists some 1,100,000 clones; more than 75% were seen once. The chain employs TRBV9 and TRBJ2-2; D may be TRBD1 (7 bases). Sequencing was performed on memory CD4+ T cells from PBMCs. Subset described: CD45RA-negative fraction. The source of this sequence is a man younger than 35 in good health. Some clones in this sample may be carry-over from other donors' samples. DNA for the CDR3: TGTGCCAGCAGCGTAGATGGGGGGACAGACACCGGGGAGCTGTTTTTT. Protein: CASSVDGGTDTGELFF.